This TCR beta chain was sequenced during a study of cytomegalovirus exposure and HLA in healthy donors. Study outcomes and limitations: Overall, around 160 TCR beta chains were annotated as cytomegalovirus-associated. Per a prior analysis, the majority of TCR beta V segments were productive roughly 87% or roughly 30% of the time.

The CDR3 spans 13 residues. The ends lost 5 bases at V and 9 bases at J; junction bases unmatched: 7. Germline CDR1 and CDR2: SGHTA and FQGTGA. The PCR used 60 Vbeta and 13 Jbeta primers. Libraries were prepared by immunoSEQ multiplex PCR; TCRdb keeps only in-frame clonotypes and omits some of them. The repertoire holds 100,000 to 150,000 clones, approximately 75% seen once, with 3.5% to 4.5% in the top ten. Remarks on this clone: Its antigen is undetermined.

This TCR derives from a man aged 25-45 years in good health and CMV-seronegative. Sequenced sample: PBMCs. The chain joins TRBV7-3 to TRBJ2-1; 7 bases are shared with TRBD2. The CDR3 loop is CASSPVSGAEQFF. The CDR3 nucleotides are TGTGCCAGCAGCCCCGTGAGCGGGGCTGAGCAGTTCTTC.